These T cell receptor beta chains were read from a single sample in a study of beta chain features in type 1 diabetes. Profiling relied on immunoSEQ multiplex PCR, and the TCRdb table lists in-frame clones only, not all of them. The sample holds over 300,000 clones; roughly a tenth are singletons and the top ten take about 1%. Specimen: central memory CD4+ T cells from blood. The receptors come from a man aged 25-45 years with type 1 diabetes. Both conserved end residues are part of each CDR3. Some rows have no size entry. The others give once, few or many, or a class for an expanded clone.

J	V	size	CDR3
TRBJ2-5	TRBV5-1	few	CASSLSDTEETQYF
TRBJ1-1	TRBV5-1	.	CASSGTGIGEAFF
TRBJ2-7	TRBV20-1	.	CSARSGQQYF
TRBJ2-1	TRBV6-5	few	CASSYSGSYNEQFF
TRBJ1-3	TRBV28	many	CASSFRYTIYF
TRBJ2-1	TRBV19	few	CASSIGPTSGISYNEQFF
TRBJ2-1	TRBV18	.	CASSPPKGGSNEQFF
TRBJ2-6	TRBV5-1	.	CASSTPGVWAGANVLTF
TRBJ1-2	TRBV6-6	.	CASSYSADGYTF
TRBJ2-4	TRBV13	.	CASSLVSGGYIQYF
TRBJ2-7	TRBV9	.	CASSVGVYYEQYF
TRBJ2-7	TRBV7-2	few	CASSLDVPGEQYF
TRBJ2-1	TRBV11-2	.	CASSSGLAGGMMFF
TRBJ2-3	TRBV7-2	few	CASSLKGGPSTDTQYF
TRBJ1-1	TRBV11-2	few	CASIATGAQAFF
TRBJ2-3	TRBV7-9	many	CASSGGLAGGTDTQYF
TRBJ2-7	TRBV2	few	CASSERQGVEQYF
TRBJ1-4	TRBV30	.	CAWSVDSGATNEKLFF
TRBJ2-7	TRBV21-1	.	CASSKGFYKIFSRGAPYEQYF
TRBJ1-2	TRBV5-4	.	CASSQDTSYGYTF
TRBJ1-5	TRBV6-1	few	CASQVTRGNQPQHF
TRBJ1-6	TRBV23-1	many	CASSQPTFGSPLHF
TRBJ1-1	TRBV30	.	CAWSAGGLTEAFF
TRBJ1-5	TRBV18	few	CASSPGFGASGNQPQHF
TRBJ2-7	TRBV5-4	.	CASSFTSGGISYEQYF